These 26 T cell receptor beta chains were sequenced from one sample in a study of blood T cell repertoires in COVID-19. Measured with immunoSEQ multiplex PCR; TCRdb has only the in-frame clones, and not every one. The sample shows about 190,000 clones, around nine tenths of them seen only once. The sample consisted of peripheral blood. The receptors come from a man in his 70s with active or convalescent COVID-19.

This sequence joins TRBV28 and TRBJ1-5; no reliable D call. CDR1 and CDR2 from the germline V gene are MDHEN and SYDVKM. Trimming took off 2 bases at V and 0 bases at J, with 8 bases between the two ends. The CDR3 is 15 amino acids. CDR3 region: CASSLDEYSNQPQHF. CDR3 in DNA: TGTGCCAGCAGTTTAGATGAGTATAGCAATCAGCCCCAGCATTTT.

J is TRBJ2-1 and V is TRBV20-1, with 10 bases lining up with TRBD2. The CDR3 covers 14 residues. CDR1 is DFQATT, CDR2 SNEGSKA, per germline (reference sequence). After removal of 3 bases from V and 4 bases from J, the junction contained 3 bases not matched to a gene. CDR3 amino acids: CSASPAGGYNEQFF. The CDR3 coding sequence is TGCAGTGCTAGTCCAGCGGGAGGGTACAATGAGCAGTTCTTC.

This clone has only one observation. V is TRBV7-2 and J is TRBJ1-6; TRBD1 might be the D (6 bases). Germline CDR1 reads SGHTA; CDR2 reads FQGNSA. V was shortened by 2 bases and J by 12 bases, with 17 bases between the two germline ends. The CDR3 covers 15 residues. The CDR3 DNA follows: TGTGCCAGCAGCTTATCGGCCAGGGGATGGGAACCCCTCCACTTT. Translating it yields CASSLSARGWEPLHF.

V and J are TRBV30 and TRBJ1-2; D possibly corresponds to TRBD1 (5 bases). CDR1 GTSNPN and CDR2 SVGIG come from the germline V gene (reference sequence). There are 15 residues in the CDR3. Deletions cut 4 bases from V and 8 bases from J, with 23 bases between. This CDR3 is CAWTSDFGGLGGYTF. In DNA, the CDR3 is TGTGCCTGGACCTCCGACTTCGGGGGATTGGGCGGCTACACCTTC.

The gene calls are TRBV7-8 and TRBJ2-7, with D perhaps matching TRBD2 (6 bases). Trimming took off 3 bases at V and 3 bases at J, with 15 bases between the two ends. CDR1 is SGHVS, CDR2 FQNEAQ, per germline. This CDR3 has 15 residues. The CDR3 reads CASSLGGSPGYEQYF. For the CDR3, the DNA is TGTGCCAGCAGCTTGGGGGGAAGTCCAGGCTACGAGCAGTACTTC.

This chain connects TRBV25-1 to TRBJ1-2; possibly TRBD1 for D (5 bases). The ends were cut back, 4 bases at V and 8 bases at J, with 14 bases in the middle. Germline CDR1 MGHDK, CDR2 SYGVNS. There are 13 residues in the CDR3. The CDR3 protein is CASSVSGLKGYTF. CDR3 DNA sequence: TGTGCCAGCAGTGTTTCAGGGTTGAAGGGCTACACCTTC.

The chain recombines TRBV28 with TRBJ2-7; 7 positions match TRBD2. The V segment lost 6 bases and the J segment 5 bases; nucleotides outside the gene matches: 10. Germline V CDR1 and CDR2: MDHEN, SYDVKM. The CDR3 covers 14 residues. CDR3 loop: CASSPLGGSDEQYF. CDR3 nucleotides: TGTGCCAGCAGCCCCCTGGGAGGGAGCGACGAGCAGTACTTC.

The rearrangement links TRBV13 to TRBJ1-1, with 8 bases fitting TRBD1. V shed 6 bases and J 4 bases; nucleotides not matched to a gene: 10. Looked up from germline, CDR1 is PRHDT and CDR2 is FYEKMQ (reference sequence). The CDR3 is 15 amino acids. The CDR3, as DNA: TGTGCCAGCAGGGCCAGGGGGCGGCGGTCCACTGAAGCTTTCTTT. Translation: CASRARGRRSTEAFF.

The CDR3 protein is CASSTGDSPLHF. DNA of the CDR3: TGTGCCAGCTCAACAGGGGACTCACCCCTCCACTTT. V gene TRBV18 combines with J gene TRBJ1-6, with 7 bases lining up with TRBD1. This CDR3 comprises 12 residues. J gave up 10 bases and V 5 bases, and 2 bases lay outside the gene matches. Per germline, CDR1 KGHSH and CDR2 LQKENI.

The J gene is TRBJ2-7, the V gene TRBV5-6, with TRBD2 as a possible D gene (6 bases). Deletions cut 4 bases from V and 6 bases from J, with 23 bases between. Germline loops: CDR1 SGHDT, CDR2 YYEEEE. This CDR3 region has 16 residues. CDR3 in amino acids: CASSRRVSWESIEQYF. The CDR3 nucleotides are TGTGCCAGCAGCCGGAGGGTCAGCTGGGAGTCAATCGAGCAGTACTTC.

The chain couples TRBV5-1 to TRBJ2-1, with TRBD1 as a possible D gene (5 bases). The CDR3 loop spans 13 amino acids. Germline V lookup: CDR1 SGHRS, CDR2 YFSETQ. Trimming shortened V by 3 bases and J by 6 bases, and 10 bases separated the two germline ends. As DNA, the CDR3 is TGCGCCAGCAGCTCCTATAGGGGCAATGAGCAGTTCTTC. Translation gives CASSSYRGNEQFF.

The chain employs TRBV5-1 and TRBJ2-7; 7 positions agree with TRBD1. The CDR3 sequence is 17 residues long. Trimming removed 0 bases from V and 0 bases from J; junction bases left unmatched: 9. CDR1 is SGHRS, CDR2 YFSETQ, per germline. The CDR3 sequence: CASSLGAGTAFSYEQYF. CDR3 coding DNA: TGCGCCAGCAGCTTGGGAGCAGGGACAGCCTTCTCCTACGAGCAGTACTTC.

The chain is built from TRBV10-3 and TRBJ2-1, with 9 bases that match TRBD2. Germline loops: CDR1 ENHRY, CDR2 SYGVKD. The CDR3 runs to 16 residues. The ends lost 4 bases at V and 4 bases at J; junction bases unmatched: 8. The CDR3 sequence is CAISGRLAEDYNEQFF. The DNA for the CDR3 is TGTGCCATCAGTGGAAGACTAGCGGAAGATTACAATGAGCAGTTCTTC.

This chain connects TRBV28 to TRBJ1-2; perhaps TRBD1 as D (6 bases). The V gene's germline CDR1 is MDHEN and CDR2 SYDVKM. The ends were cut back, 3 bases at V and 7 bases at J, with 21 bases in the middle. This CDR3 has 16 residues. The chain's CDR3 is CASSFDRTSLGGGYTF. The CDR3 coding sequence is TGTGCCAGCAGTTTCGACAGGACCAGCCTAGGGGGTGGCTACACCTTC.

V and J are TRBV11-2 and TRBJ1-5; 8 bases match TRBD1. Losses at the gene ends were 1 base for V and 6 bases for J; bases not matched to a gene: 5. CDR1 is SGHAT and CDR2 is FQNNGV in the germline V gene. This CDR3 spans 15 amino acids. This CDR3 reads CASSLGTGSLQPQHF. CDR3 sequence (DNA): TGTGCCAGCAGCTTAGGGACAGGGAGCCTTCAGCCCCAGCATTTT.

This sequence joins TRBV2 and TRBJ1-6; possible D gene TRBD1, 5 bases. In germline, CDR1 is SNHLY, CDR2 FYNNEI. The ends were cut back, 5 bases at V and 0 bases at J, with 8 bases in the middle. The CDR3 sequence is 15 residues long. The CDR3 DNA sequence: TGTGCCAGCAGTTTGGACAACTCCTATAATTCACCCCTCCACTTT. Its protein is CASSLDNSYNSPLHF.

V usage is TRBV28 and J usage is TRBJ1-6; D is possibly TRBD1 (6 bases). V was trimmed by 4 bases and J by 7 bases, leaving 20 bases between them. The CDR3 runs 17 residues. Germline lookup yields CDR1 MDHEN and CDR2 SYDVKM. CDR3 DNA sequence: TGTGCCAGCAGTTCAAGAAAAACAGTACAGGGAAATTCACCCCTCCACTTT. Translation: CASSSRKTVQGNSPLHF. Combining the CDR3 with reference TRBV28 and TRBJ1-6 gives the whole variable domain DVKVTQSSRYLVKRTGEKVFLECVQDMDHENMFWYRQDPGLGLRLIYFSYDVKMKEKGDIPEGYSVSREKKERFSLILESASTNQTSMYLCASSSRKTVQGNSPLHFGNGTRLTVT.

The V call is TRBV5-1, the J call TRBJ2-7; weak D call: TRBD2 (5 bases). There are 13 residues in the CDR3. Trimming took 3 bases from V and 0 from J, leaving 7 bases between them. Looked up from germline, CDR1 is SGHRS and CDR2 is YFSETQ. This CDR3 is CASSSGNSYEQYF. DNA of the CDR3: TGCGCCAGCAGCTCCGGGAACTCCTACGAGCAGTACTTC.

The chain combines TRBV7-2 with TRBJ2-2; 11 bases fit TRBD2. The J segment lost 7 bases and the V segment lost 5 bases, leaving 12 bases of the junction unmatched. CDR1 and CDR2 from the germline V gene are SGHTA and FQGNSA. The CDR3 covers 17 residues. CDR3 in amino acids: CASSASLAGVAIGELFF. In nucleotides, the CDR3 is TGTGCCAGCAGCGCGTCACTAGCGGGGGTGGCTATCGGGGAGCTGTTTTTT.

DNA of the CDR3: TGTGCCAGCAGCTTGGGGGGGCCCGTAGCCAAAAACATTCAGTACTTC. This translates into CASSLGGPVAKNIQYF. The chain joins TRBV5-4 to TRBJ2-4; D perhaps matches TRBD1 (6 bases). Trimming removed 0 bases at V and 0 bases at J, with 10 bases between. The germline V gene encodes CDR1 SGHNT and CDR2 YYREEE (reference sequence). This CDR3 has 16 amino acids.

The chain employs TRBV5-6 and TRBJ2-3, with 12 bases fitting TRBD2. CDR3 length: 16 residues. Germline-derived CDR1 and CDR2 are SGHDT and YYEEEE. Germline trimming cut 4 bases from V and 3 bases from J; bases unmatched to any gene: 6. The CDR3 region is CASSSVLAGGTDTQYF. For the CDR3, the DNA is TGTGCCAGCAGCAGTGTACTAGCGGGAGGAACAGATACGCAGTATTTT.

The chain couples TRBV28 to TRBJ1-2; no definite D call. CDR3 length: 14 residues. Germline loops: CDR1 MDHEN, CDR2 SYDVKM. Between the trimmed V and J ends, which lost 5 bases and 7 bases, there was a span of 17 bases. CDR3 sequence: CASSPTGIRSGYTF. The CDR3 nucleotides read TGTGCCAGCAGTCCGACCGGGATTCGAAGTGGCTACACCTTC.

The chain couples TRBV11-2 to TRBJ1-2; D is undetermined. CDR3 length equals 15 residues. The germline V gene encodes CDR1 SGHAT and CDR2 FQNNGV. Deletions cut 4 bases from V and 7 bases from J, with 19 bases between. This CDR3 is CASSSRVRNRVGYTF. The CDR3 DNA reads as TGTGCCAGCAGCTCCCGAGTCCGGAACCGGGTTGGCTACACCTTC.

The table lists this clone with a count of one. The V call is TRBV14, the J call TRBJ2-3; 16 bases match TRBD2. The CDR3 has 21 amino acids. Germline loops: CDR1 SGHDN, CDR2 FVKESK. Trimming took 4 bases from V and 0 from J; bases not matched to a gene: 13. DNA of the CDR3: TGTGCCAGCAGCCGCCACCAAACCGGGACTAGCGGGGGGGTGAGCACAGATACGCAGTATTTT. It encodes CASSRHQTGTSGGVSTDTQYF.

In this sample, this clone turned up once. The rearrangement links TRBV10-1 to TRBJ1-1, with 11 bases fitting TRBD1. V was pared by 6 bases and J by 7 bases, with 7 bases of the junction left unmatched. This CDR3 is 14 amino acids long. Per germline, CDR1 WNHNN and CDR2 SYGVQD (reference sequence). CDR3 DNA sequence: TGCGCCAGCAGGTCGGGACAGGGGGATATTGAAGCTTTCTTT. Amino acids: CASRSGQGDIEAFF.

The rearrangement links TRBV29-1 to TRBJ2-3; TRBD2 agrees at 9 bases. V was clipped by 6 bases and J by 5 bases; unmatched bases: 9. This CDR3 is built from 14 residues. Germline-derived CDR1 and CDR2 are SQVTM and ANQGSEA. CDR3 residues: CSVERTSVGDTQYF. In DNA, the CDR3 is TGCAGCGTCGAGAGGACTAGCGTTGGAGATACGCAGTATTTT.